The clone carrying this TCR beta chain was found a few times. This sample was taken from a study of blood T cell repertoires in COVID-19. Study-level background: Material from acute and convalescent COVID-19 was sourced from the United States, Italy and Spain.

The participants were between roughly 18 and 90 years old and came from about two dozen US areas. Sequencing was performed with immunoSEQ multiplex PCR; in TCRdb, only in-frame clones are kept and a portion is missing. In the table there are 200,000 to 300,000 clones, about 86% of which are singletons. This CDR3 region has 16 residues. Trimming took 0 bases from V and 1 from J; bases not matched to a gene: 1. Germline lookup yields CDR1 SGHAT and CDR2 FQNNGV. The TCR comes from a woman aged 40 to 55 with acute COVID-19. The sequenced sample was PBMCs or T cells enriched from blood (not recorded which). This chain uses TRBV11-2 with TRBJ2-7; 12 bases are a match to TRBD2. For the CDR3, the DNA is TGTGCCAGCAGCTTAGAACTAGCGGGAGGTTCCTACGAGCAGTACTTC. It encodes CASSLELAGGSYEQYF.